This T cell receptor beta chain was captured by sequencing in a study of beta chain features in type 1 diabetes. Findings and limits, study-wide: Naive, central memory and Treg TCRB repertoires seemed to resemble each other more closely in patients than they did in healthy donors. Among patients with Type 1 diabetes, TCRB CDR3s were moderately but significantly shorter in every one of the four CD4+ subsets.

Remarks on this clone: Its matching antigen is unknown.

Investigators reverse transcribed all isolated RNA, so they sequenced expressed TCRB transcripts. Clones were sequenced by immunoSEQ multiplex PCR, and TCRdb holds only the in-frame ones, with some missing. This table holds 200,000 to 300,000 clones, roughly a tenth found once. The CDR3 spans 12 residues. Per the germline V gene, CDR1 is GTSNPN and CDR2 is SVGIG (reference sequence). Trimming took 4 bases from V and 3 from J; bases not matched to a gene: 1. The source is a man younger than 45 with type 1 diabetes. The sample consisted of naive CD4+ T cells from blood. J is TRBJ1-1 and V is TRBV30; the match to TRBD1 covers 8 bases. CDR3 loop: CAWNRGDTEAFF. DNA of the CDR3: TGTGCCTGGAACAGGGGGGACACTGAAGCTTTCTTT.